This TCR beta chain was recovered during a study of post-analysis software for immune sequencing data. Study background: Multiple sclerosis in the patients followed relapsing-remitting, secondary progressive and progressive-relapsing courses.

Per the germline V gene, CDR1 is DFQATT and CDR2 is SNEGSKA (reference sequence). J lost 1 base, V lost 1 base, and 0 bases had no gene match. This CDR3 region has 15 residues. Unique molecular identifiers had been added to the TCR beta cDNA libraries. Between about 0.95 and 11 million T cells gave rise to a few hundred thousand cDNA molecules. From the PCR reads, TCRdb called clonotypes with MiXCR, one entry per CDR3 protein. This table has roughly 800,000 distinct CDR3 sequences, roughly 50% appearing once. General study results and limits: Roughly five TRBV segments appeared more often in patients than in controls, and TRBV5-6, TRBV5-1 and TRBV20-1 were among these. Diversity measured as normalized Chao1 was significantly lower in multiple sclerosis patients than in controls.

This clonotype was detected a few times. Its cognate antigen is unknown. The chain employs TRBV20-1 and TRBJ2-1; 11 bases are a match to TRBD2. Sequenced sample: blood. This sequence was found in a girl between 10 and 17 years old with multiple sclerosis. The CDR3 coding sequence is TGCAGTGCTAGAGTAGCGGGAGGGTCCTACAATGAGCAGTTCTTC. Protein sequence: CSARVAGGSYNEQFF.